This section outlines one T cell receptor (beta chain) sequence together with its context. This receptor's antigen is unknown. No base-level quality is on record; no much larger clone is a single base apart. The CDR3 regions of human TCRbeta chains were analyzed by immunosequencing. Turning to the authors' computational methods: Repertoire TCRs were checked for matches against a reference library of SARS-CoV-2-specific TCRs that had been generated using the MIRA antigen-specificity platform. Breadth meant the fraction of unique TCRs that were SARS-CoV-2-associated, whereas depth meant the fraction of total T cells that were SARS-CoV-2-associated. Using the MIRA data, each spike-specific TCR was mapped to the spike region that the TCR reacts to and placed in a CD4 or CD8 class. Log10-transformed breadth and depth values were compared by one-way ANOVA with Sidak's multiple comparisons tests. Imported from immuneACCESS, the table was reduced by TCRdb to in-frame sequences with V and J called. These copies leave out some clones; in studies compared against another copy, an unresolved V gene accounts for under half, and the cause of the remainder is not known. From that table come the V and J calls and clone size; the DNA was used to work out D and trimming. The sample table contains approximately 140,000 clones; only one count was recorded for 85% to 95% of them. Roughly 2.8% of the sample is in the top ten clones.

This entry comes from a study of T cell responses to AZD1222 COVID-19 vaccine (dated by TCRdb to about 2021). About the investigation overall: TCR sequencing was performed for 230 to 250 trial participants, of whom around 200 were given two doses of AZD1222 and around 25 were given two doses of MenACWY control vaccine. Trial participants were enrolled by age into subgroups of 18-55, 56-69 and 70-plus years, and around 140, 26 and 57 TCR-sequenced participants, respectively, were included in these subgroups.

The CDR3 runs 15 amino acids, cysteine and phenylalanine included. Left in the record is the CDR3 DNA by itself, 45 bases read in frame from the first base. The germline ends are 7 bases apart after V is trimmed by 0 bases and J by 1 base. The germline V gene specifies SGHAT as CDR1 and FQNNGV as CDR2. The paper's findings and limits, for the study overall: A significant rise in spike-specific TCR breadth and depth was observed after two AZD1222 doses relative to day 0 and relative to MenACWY recipients. Epitopes outside the regions mutated in the B.1.351 and B.1.1.7 variants were reportedly recognized by nearly half of the unique spike-specific TCRs. Because no day 14 peak-response samples were available, repertoires were characterized only after the peak T cell response. Participants were mostly white British, with more females than males. The authors suggested clonal diversity may have been underestimated. Only a handful of AZD1222 recipients were SARS-CoV-2 seropositive at baseline, limiting conclusions about previously exposed vaccinees. The 56-69-year group was small, and its depth increase did not reach significance, likely because of low power. CD4 TCRs associated with the vaccine covered the entire spike protein, and the dominant responses were in regions 160-218 and 743-854.

This specimen's time point label, per the study, means: baseline before first vaccination. This specimen's treatment or condition label, interpreted: meningococcal conjugate vaccine given as trial control. The vaccinee samples were drawn from two UK trials, COV001 and COV002, one of which was a single-blind randomized controlled phase 2/3 trial testing AZD1222 (ChAdOx1 nCoV-19) in healthy adults. For TCRbeta chain sequencing, PBMC samples from trial participants were taken at day 0 and at day 28 after the second dose. The TCR sequence derives from an adult in good health. The sample here was peripheral blood, taken on day 0 of MenACWY control vaccination. Here the chain combines TRBV11-2 and TRBJ1-5; no confident D gene assignment can be made. CDR3 region: CASSLDGVSNQPQHF. In nucleotide form, the sequence is TGTGCCAGCAGCTTAGATGGGGTCAGCAATCAGCCCCAGCATTTT.